Listed below are T cell receptor beta chains from one sample, sequenced in a study of technical replicates of blood from a handful of donors. The protocol was immunoSEQ multiplex PCR, while the TCRdb copy is restricted to in-frame clones and leaves out a portion. Of approximately 100,000 clones listed, 95% were seen once; the top ten hold 0.23%. What was sequenced was T cells isolated from PBMCs. The origin of the receptors is a human donor in good health. The CDR3 runs from the conserved cysteine through the conserved F or W. Each record gives: J gene, V gene, D gene, clone size, CDR3 DNA, CDR3 protein. The D gene is left open where the match is weak. Not all rows give a size; the values are once, few, many and, for expanded clones, a class.

>TRBJ1-1|TRBV7-8|.|.
TGTGCCAGCGGGAGGAGGAGGGCCGGTCCGACTGAAGCTTTCTTT
CASGRRRAGPTEAFF
>TRBJ2-7|TRBV11-2|.|.
TGTGCCAGCAGCTTAGATACAGGGTCCTACGAGCAGTACTTC
CASSLDTGSYEQYF
>TRBJ1-5|TRBV11-2|.|.
TGTGCCAGCAGCTTAGATGGCGACAGACCCCAGCATTTT
CASSLDGDRPQHF
>TRBJ1-6|TRBV9|TRBD1|once
TGTGCCAGCAGCGTCGGCGGGACAGGTTATTCACCCCTCCACTTT
CASSVGGTGYSPLHF
>TRBJ2-7|TRBV5-1|TRBD2|.
TGCGCCAGCAGCACCGGACTAGCGGGGACGACGGTCGACGAGCAGTACTTC
CASSTGLAGTTVDEQYF
>TRBJ2-3|TRBV2|TRBD2|once
TGTGCCAGCAGTGCCGCGGGAGGGGGGACAGATACGCAGTATTTT
CASSAAGGGTDTQYF
>TRBJ2-3|TRBV7-9|.|.
TGTGCCAGCAGCTACCGGGACTCAGAGAGTTTT
CASSYRDSESF
>TRBJ2-1|TRBV4-1|TRBD2|.
TGCGCCAGCAGCGCCGGGGACGGGACTACGCAGTTCTTC
CASSAGDGTTQFF
>TRBJ2-6|TRBV2|TRBD2|.
TGTGCCAGACGGGGGGAAACCTCTGGGGCCAACGTCCTGACTTTC
CARRGETSGANVLTF
>TRBJ2-3|TRBV5-5|.|.
TGTGCCAGCAGCTCAGACAGGAGAGATACGCAGTATTTT
CASSSDRRDTQYF
>TRBJ2-2|TRBV6-5|TRBD1|.
TGTGCCAGCAGTTACGGACAGGGGGGCACCGGGGAGCTGTTTTTT
CASSYGQGGTGELFF
>TRBJ2-5|TRBV14|TRBD2|.
TGTGCCAGCAGCCAAGGAACGGGAGGTTGGGAGACCCAGTACTTC
CASSQGTGGWETQYF
>TRBJ2-1|TRBV10-2|TRBD2|.
TGCGCCAGCAGTGCTCTCGGACTAGCGGGAGAGGGGCAGTTCTTC
CASSALGLAGEGQFF
>TRBJ1-2|TRBV27|.|.
TGTGCCAGCAGTTTATCAAACAGGGTCGGTGGCTACACCTTC
CASSLSNRVGGYTF
>TRBJ2-1|TRBV5-1|TRBD2|.
TGCGCCAGCAGCTTAAGCGGGAGGGCGGTAAACAATGAGCAGTTCTTC
CASSLSGRAVNNEQFF
>TRBJ2-5|TRBV4-2|TRBD2|.
TGTGCCAGCAGCCTGGGACTAGCGGGAGTCGAAGAGACCCAGTACTTC
CASSLGLAGVEETQYF
>TRBJ2-7|TRBV13|TRBD2|.
TGTGCCAGCCCCCCACTAGCGGGTATTAAGGGGCCTCACGAGCAGTACTTC
CASPPLAGIKGPHEQYF
>TRBJ1-3|TRBV5-1|.|.
TGCGCCAGCAGCTTGGACAGGGCGTCAGGAAACACCATATATTTT
CASSLDRASGNTIYF
>TRBJ2-2|TRBV6-1|TRBD1|.
TGTGCCAGCAGTGAATTTTGGGACAGGGATGGGACCGGGGAGCTGTTTTTT
CASSEFWDRDGTGELFF
>TRBJ1-5|TRBV15|.|.
TGTGCCACCAGCAGAGATCCCCAGGGCAATCAGCCCCAGCATTTT
CATSRDPQGNQPQHF
>TRBJ1-1|TRBV19|TRBD1|.
TGTGCCAGTAGTTCTGGACAGGGGTTAAACACTGAAGCTTTCTTT
CASSSGQGLNTEAFF
>TRBJ1-1|TRBV19|.|.
TGTGCCAGTAGTATACTCGGGGTGGGGAACACTGAAGCTTTCTTT
CASSILGVGNTEAFF
>TRBJ2-5|TRBV27|TRBD2|.
TGTGCCAGCAAGGCTAGCGGACCAGAGACCCAGTACTTC
CASKASGPETQYF
>TRBJ1-2|TRBV19|.|.
TGTGCCAGTACCTCCCCTGGACACAGCTATGGCTACACCTTC
CASTSPGHSYGYTF
>TRBJ2-3|TRBV18|TRBD1|.
TGTGCCAGCTCACCACCAAGGGACAGGGATACGCAGTATTTT
CASSPPRDRDTQYF
>TRBJ1-2|TRBV19|TRBD1|.
TGTGCCAGTAGCGACAGGGGTTATGGCTACACCTTC
CASSDRGYGYTF
>TRBJ2-6|TRBV5-1|.|.
TGCGCCAGCAGCTTCCCGCAGGTAACTGGGGCCAACGTCCTGACTTTC
CASSFPQVTGANVLTF
>TRBJ2-2|TRBV4-1|.|.
TGCGCCAGCAGCCAAACAGGGTTACCTTTCACCGGGGAGCTGTTTTTT
CASSQTGLPFTGELFF
>TRBJ1-1|TRBV29-1|.|few
TGCAGCGTACCTTCGGACCAGGGAGCTTTCTTT
CSVPSDQGAFF
>TRBJ1-1|TRBV5-1|.|.
TGCGCCAGCAGCCTACGGACGGGGGAGAGGGGGAACACTGAAGCTTTCTTT
CASSLRTGERGNTEAFF
>TRBJ2-5|TRBV5-1|TRBD2|.
TGCGCCAGCAGCTTGGAGTTTGGGACTAGCCGTTCAGAGACCCAGTACTTC
CASSLEFGTSRSETQYF
>TRBJ1-4|TRBV18|TRBD1|.
TGTGCCAGCTCTCCTGGACAGGGGGGGAATGAAAAACTGTTTTTT
CASSPGQGGNEKLFF
>TRBJ1-5|TRBV6-9|TRBD1|once
TGTGCCAGCCGGGACAGGGGTGAGTTGGTGGGCAATCAGCCCCAGCATTTT
CASRDRGELVGNQPQHF
>TRBJ1-4|TRBV4-2|TRBD1|.
TGTGCCAGCAGCCAAGAACAGGGGCCAACTAATGAAAAACTGTTTTTT
CASSQEQGPTNEKLFF
>TRBJ1-5|TRBV28|TRBD1|once
TGTGCCAGCAGTCCCGCGGGACAGCTTAGCAATCAGCCCCAGCATTTT
CASSPAGQLSNQPQHF
>TRBJ2-2|TRBV30|.|.
TGTGCCTGGAGTGTACTTGAGTACTGCCGAAGCAAAGACACCGGGGAGCTGTTTTTT
CAWSVLEYCRSKDTGELFF
>TRBJ2-3|TRBV4-1|.|.
TGCGCCAGCAGCCAAATAGAGACTGGGGGACTCACAGATACGCAGTATTTT
CASSQIETGGLTDTQYF
>TRBJ2-1|TRBV7-9|.|.
TGTGCCAGCAGCTTAGACGGTTACAATGAGCAGTTCTTC
CASSLDGYNEQFF
>TRBJ1-1|TRBV6-6|.|.
TGTGCCAGCAGTTACTCCGTGGGAGCGGCTGAAGCTTTCTTT
CASSYSVGAAEAFF
>TRBJ2-7|TRBV7-9|.|.
TGTGCCAGCAGCTTAGTCGGGGACACCTCCTACGAGCAGTACTTC
CASSLVGDTSYEQYF
>TRBJ2-4|TRBV7-2|.|.
TGTGCCAGCAGCTTAGTGGGCGGGAAATCTTCCAAAAACATTCAGTACTTC
CASSLVGGKSSKNIQYF
>TRBJ1-2|TRBV10-3|TRBD1|.
TGTGCCATCAGTGACCAGGGGGCTAACTATGGCTACACCTTC
CAISDQGANYGYTF
>TRBJ2-2|TRBV7-9|TRBD2|.
TGTGCCAGCAGCTTGATCACTAGCGGAATCCTCCCCAACGGGGAGCTGTTTTTT
CASSLITSGILPNGELFF
>TRBJ2-7|TRBV4-2|TRBD2|.
TGTGCCAGCAGCCAGGCGGCGGGGGGGCTGGAGCAGTACTTC
CASSQAAGGLEQYF
>TRBJ2-7|TRBV6-1|.|.
TGTGCCAGCAGTATATACCCGCCAGACGAGCAGTACTTC
CASSIYPPDEQYF
>TRBJ2-4|TRBV9|TRBD2|.
TGTGCCAGCAGCGCGGGACTAGCGGGGCTCCAAAACATTCAGTACTTC
CASSAGLAGLQNIQYF
>TRBJ1-1|TRBV29-1|TRBD1|.
TGCAGCGTTGACTGGACAGGGAACACTGAAGCTTTCTTT
CSVDWTGNTEAFF
>TRBJ1-2|TRBV5-1|TRBD1|.
TGCGCCAGCAGCTTGGAATTGCGACAGGGGCCCACTAACTATGGCTACACCTTC
CASSLELRQGPTNYGYTF
>TRBJ2-3|TRBV5-8|TRBD1|.
TGTGCCAGCAGCAAAGGACAGGGAGGAGGTACAGATACGCAGTATTTT
CASSKGQGGGTDTQYF
>TRBJ2-7|TRBV10-1|.|.
TGCGCCAGCAGGTCGGGCCAGTCCGGGGACGAGCAGTACTTC
CASRSGQSGDEQYF
>TRBJ2-7|TRBV11-3|.|once
TGTGCCAGCGGAGCTCAGGGGCGAATCGAGCAGTACTTC
CASGAQGRIEQYF
>TRBJ1-1|TRBV2|.|many
TGTGCCAGCAGTCCGGGACAGAACACTGAAGCTTTCTTT
CASSPGQNTEAFF